This T cell receptor beta chain originates from a study of CD8 T cells in ankylosing spondylitis. Study conclusions and caveats: CD8+ cells made up the disease-linked clones, which were relatively rare in peripheral blood. Some motif variants had been reported before (in reactive arthritis synovial fluid and blood). Ankylosing spondylitis blood seemed to carry a telltale TCR beta motif made of eight highly homologous variants.

A few counts support this clonotype. Its cognate antigen is unknown. TCRdb re-called the 5' RACE reads through MiXCR, storing one row per CDR3 protein. The sample yields around 450,000 distinct CDR3 sequences, more than 25% seen once. The CDR3 is 15 amino acids. Looked up from germline, CDR1 is SNHLY and CDR2 is FYNNEI. Germline trimming cut 5 bases from V and 2 bases from J; bases unmatched to any gene: 5. Sequencing was done on a sample of blood, either unsorted or a sorted T cell fraction (not recorded which). This receptor was identified in a male donor with ankylosing spondylitis. V gene TRBV2 combines with J gene TRBJ2-1; 8 bases map to TRBD1. In DNA form, the CDR3 reads TGTGCCAGCAGTCGACAGGGGATCACCTACAATGAGCAGTTCTTC. It is translated as CASSRQGITYNEQFF.